Listed here is a single T cell receptor (beta chain). Its antigen is still unknown. This entry is derived from a study of OX40 agonist ivuxolimab in advanced cancers. Study as a whole: Earlier treatment with anti-PD-1, anti-PD-L1 or anti-CTLA-4 was permitted, and around 43% had received some. Three patients, one with hepatocellular carcinoma and two with cutaneous melanoma, responded partially.

Produced via immunoSEQ multiplex PCR; TCRdb's table is partial and in-frame only. The table lists around 15,000 clones, about 81% of them singletons. Patients were ineligible given autoimmune disease history or systemic immunosuppression. This CDR3 region has 12 residues. Trimming cost V 7 bases and J 5 bases, with 9 bases left between them. Germline V gene sequence: CDR1 SGHNT, CDR2 YYREEE (reference sequence). Regarding the study as a whole: CD8+ T cells (on average) carried more expanded clones than CD4+ T cells.

The specimen comprised CD4+ or CD8+ T cells sorted from blood, sampled in a trial of the OX40 agonist ivuxolimab. The source is an adult with an advanced solid tumor such as melanoma, head and neck, liver or kidney cancer. The chain couples TRBV5-4 to TRBJ2-2; a weak D match, TRBD2 (6 bases). In nucleotides, the CDR3 is TGTGCCAGCGGGGACTTAACCGGGGAGCTGTTTTTT. As protein: CASGDLTGELFF.